Below are 17 T cell receptor beta chains sequenced from a single sample in a study of blood T cell repertoires in COVID-19. This table comes from immunoSEQ multiplex PCR, and its TCRdb copy is limited to in-frame clones, with some not included. The table has under 250,000 clones, about 80% seen once; the top ten hold 1.3%. The sample consisted of PBMCs or T cells enriched from blood (not recorded which). These receptors all come from a woman between 40 and 50 years old with acute COVID-19.

The genes are TRBV9 and TRBJ2-2; 10 bases match TRBD2. With 1 base clipped from V and 8 bases from J, the junction kept 5 bases outside the gene matches. CDR1 SGDLS and CDR2 YYNGEE come from the germline V gene. This CDR3 spans 15 amino acids. The CDR3 region has the DNA TGTGCCAGCAGCGTAATAGCGGGAGGTGGGGGGGAGCTGTTTTTT. Protein product: CASSVIAGGGGELFF.

The rearrangement links TRBV20-1 to TRBJ1-3; tentative D call: TRBD1 (5 bases). The ends were cut back, 3 bases at V and 0 bases at J, with 9 bases in the middle. Germline CDR1 reads DFQATT; CDR2 reads SNEGSKA (reference sequence). The CDR3 has 14 amino acids. CDR3 protein: CSASGAISGNTIYF. The CDR3 coding sequence is TGCAGTGCTAGTGGGGCCATCTCTGGAAACACCATATATTTT.

The genes are TRBV2 and TRBJ2-3; 9 bases agree with TRBD2. Per germline, CDR1 SNHLY and CDR2 FYNNEI. The V gene end was trimmed by 3 bases and the J gene end by 4 bases; junction bases not matched to a gene: 5. The CDR3 sequence is 15 residues long. CDR3 sequence reads: CASSDWREGPDTQYF. The CDR3 nucleotides read TGTGCCAGCAGTGACTGGCGGGAGGGCCCAGATACGCAGTATTTT.

V is TRBV7-2 and J is TRBJ2-1; 10 positions match TRBD2. With 1 base clipped from V and 7 bases from J, the junction kept 7 bases outside the gene matches. The germline gives CDR1 SGHTA, CDR2 FQGNSA. CDR3 length: 16 residues. This CDR3 is CASSLGGGLAYNEQFF. The CDR3 DNA reads as TGTGCCAGCAGCTTAGGGGGGGGACTAGCGTATAATGAGCAGTTCTTC.

The V call is TRBV27, the J call TRBJ1-4; 8 bases map to TRBD1. V trimming: 7 bases; J trimming: 8 bases; junction bases outside the gene matches: 9. The CDR3 has 14 residues. Germline lookup yields CDR1 MNHEY and CDR2 SMNVEV (reference sequence). The CDR3: CASMGDRGGEKLFF. The CDR3 DNA sequence: TGTGCCAGCATGGGCGACAGGGGTGGAGAAAAACTGTTTTTT. The entire variable domain, with the rest obtained from reference TRBV27 and TRBJ1-4, is as follows: EAQVTQNPRYLITVTGKKLTVTCSQNMNHEYMSWYRQDPGLGLRQIYYSMNVEVTDKGDVPEGYKVSRKEKRNFPLILESPSPNQTSLYFCASMGDRGGEKLFFGSGTQLSVL.

The chain joins TRBV15 to TRBJ1-3; D may be TRBD1 (5 bases). In germline, CDR1 is LNHNV, CDR2 YYDKDF (reference sequence). V shed 0 bases and J shed 0 bases, with 9 bases lying between them. The CDR3 spans 16 residues. The CDR3 reads CATSRDPTGSGNTIYF. The CDR3 region has the DNA TGTGCCACCAGCAGAGATCCCACAGGCTCTGGAAACACCATATATTTT.

This rearrangement joins TRBV7-2 to TRBJ2-7; D is perhaps TRBD1 (5 bases). CDR3 length equals 13 residues. Germline CDR1 is SGHTA and CDR2 is FQGNSA. V was clipped by 2 bases and J by 6 bases, with 11 bases between them. CDR3: CASSLRQTLEQYF. CDR3 bases: TGTGCCAGCAGCTTACGACAGACCCTCGAGCAGTACTTC.

The chain couples TRBV5-4 to TRBJ2-1; weak D call: TRBD2 (5 bases). This CDR3 contains 13 residues. Between the trimmed V and J ends, which lost 5 bases and 5 bases, there was a span of 11 bases. Germline V gives CDR1 SGHNT, CDR2 YYREEE (reference sequence). The CDR3 spells CASRTGNNNEQFF. The CDR3 coding sequence is TGTGCCAGCAGGACCGGGAACAACAATGAGCAGTTCTTC. Full variable domain (outside the CDR3, taken from reference TRBV5-4 and TRBJ2-1): ETGVTQSPTHLIKTRGQQVTLRCSSQSGHNTVSWYQQALGQGPQFIFQYYREEENGRGNFPPRFSGLQFPNYSSELNVNALELDDSALYLCASRTGNNNEQFFGPGTRLTVL.

V and J are TRBV6-6 and TRBJ2-1, with a possible D match to TRBD1 (6 bases). Germline V gene sequence: CDR1 MNHNY, CDR2 SVGAGI (reference sequence). V lost 6 bases, J lost 8 bases, and 14 bases lay in between. The CDR3 totals 13 residues. CDR3 region: CASRGTSQDEQFF. Written as DNA, the CDR3 is TGTGCCAGCAGGGGGACAAGCCAGGATGAGCAGTTCTTC.

CDR3 residues: CASSLEARNTEAFF. The CDR3 coding sequence is TGTGCCAGCAGTTTAGAGGCCCGGAACACTGAAGCTTTCTTT. The chain carries TRBV27 and TRBJ1-1; D gene ambiguous. The CDR3 consists of 14 residues. In germline, CDR1 is MNHEY, CDR2 SMNVEV (reference sequence). Trimming took off 2 bases at V and 1 base at J, with 8 bases between the two ends.

The genes are TRBV6-5 and TRBJ1-5; D is uncertain. The V end was cut by 6 bases, the J end by 7 bases, with 13 bases between. The CDR3 has 13 amino acids. Germline V gene lookup returns CDR1 MNHEY and CDR2 SVGAGI. The CDR3 DNA reads as TGTGCCAGCAGCCCCCTAGGCGGACAGCCCCAGCATTTT. Amino acids: CASSPLGGQPQHF.

Details on this clone: The sample holds other DNA sequences that translate to the same CDR3. The CDR3 sequence: CASSSAYEQYF. The CDR3 DNA sequence: TGTGCCAGCAGTTCGGCCTACGAGCAGTACTTC. The rearrangement joins TRBV12-3 or TRBV12-4 to TRBJ2-7, with D hard to call. Trimming took 4 bases from V and 2 from J, leaving 3 bases between them. This CDR3 comprises 11 residues.

In DNA form, the CDR3 reads TGTGCCCATCACCCCCGCTTGAACCGGGTTTCGGGGGGTGGCTACACCTTC. This encodes CAHHPRLNRVSGGGYTF. This rearrangement joins TRBV30 to TRBJ1-2; TRBD1 might be the D (5 bases). Trimming pared 8 bases from V and 7 bases from J, leaving 32 bases between. The CDR3 totals 17 residues. In germline, CDR1 is GTSNPN, CDR2 SVGIG (reference sequence).

The CDR3 sequence is CASSTTGYSNQPQHF. CDR3 nucleotide sequence: TGTGCCAGTAGTACGACAGGATATAGCAATCAGCCCCAGCATTTT. V usage is TRBV19 and J usage is TRBJ1-5; a possible D gene is TRBD1 (6 bases). Germline-derived CDR1 and CDR2 are LNHDA and SQIVND (reference sequence). The V end lost 4 bases, the J end lost 0 bases, and 10 bases lay between the germline ends. CDR3 length: 15 residues.

This sequence joins TRBV7-9 and TRBJ1-1; D gene unclear. V lost 3 bases to trimming and J lost 4 bases, with 12 bases between them. Germline CDR1 reads SEHNR; CDR2 reads FQNEAQ (reference sequence). The CDR3 has 14 residues. CDR3: CASSFQDTLTEAFF. The CDR3 nucleotides read TGTGCCAGCAGCTTCCAAGACACTCTCACTGAAGCTTTCTTT.

This clone was recorded once. This chain uses TRBV2 with TRBJ1-2, with 8 bases matching TRBD1. J gave up 0 bases and V 10 bases, and 7 bases lay outside the gene matches. The CDR3 is made up of 14 amino acids. The V gene's germline CDR1 is SNHLY and CDR2 FYNNEI. CDR3 amino acids: CATTVQGANYGYTF. In nucleotides, the CDR3 is TGTGCCACGACCGTACAGGGGGCTAACTATGGCTACACCTTC.

Many counts were recorded for this clone. The chain carries TRBV4-2 and TRBJ2-2, with TRBD2 identical over 7 bases. Germline lookup yields CDR1 LGHNA and CDR2 YNFKEQ. The CDR3 runs 16 residues. V lost 0 bases and J lost 2; bases outside the gene matches: 3. CDR3 protein: CASSQDASGNTGELFF. CDR3 in DNA: TGTGCCAGCAGCCAAGACGCTAGCGGCAACACCGGGGAGCTGTTTTTT.